This TCR beta chain was sequenced for a study of CD8 T cells in Susac syndrome. Study overall: At blood draw, Susac syndrome patients were therapy-naive, on corticosteroids, or on intravenous immunoglobulin alone.

Concerning this clonotype itself: What it binds is not known.

RNA in amounts of about 0.45 to 1 ug was reverse transcribed with random hexamers. Amplification of TCR beta CDR3 spanned 54 Vbeta and 13 Jbeta via immunoSEQ multiplex PCR. TCRdb re-called the immunoSEQ multiplex PCR reads through MiXCR, storing one row per CDR3 protein. This sample has 150,000 to 200,000 distinct CDR3 sequences, with 90% to 97% found just once. V lost 7 bases to trimming and J lost 2 bases, with 11 bases between them. The length of the CDR3 is 13 residues. The germline V gene has CDR1 SQVTM and CDR2 ANQGSEA. Findings and limits, study-wide: CD4+ T cell repertoires in Susac syndrome exhibited no evidence of clonal expansion.

The chain uses TRBV29-1 and TRBJ2-2; the D gene is possibly TRBD2 (6 bases). The clonotype was recovered from a human donor with Susac syndrome. Sequencing input: CD4+ T cells from PBMCs. DNA for the CDR3: TGCAGCGGAGGTAGCGGAAACACCGGGGAGCTGTTTTTT. Protein product: CSGGSGNTGELFF.